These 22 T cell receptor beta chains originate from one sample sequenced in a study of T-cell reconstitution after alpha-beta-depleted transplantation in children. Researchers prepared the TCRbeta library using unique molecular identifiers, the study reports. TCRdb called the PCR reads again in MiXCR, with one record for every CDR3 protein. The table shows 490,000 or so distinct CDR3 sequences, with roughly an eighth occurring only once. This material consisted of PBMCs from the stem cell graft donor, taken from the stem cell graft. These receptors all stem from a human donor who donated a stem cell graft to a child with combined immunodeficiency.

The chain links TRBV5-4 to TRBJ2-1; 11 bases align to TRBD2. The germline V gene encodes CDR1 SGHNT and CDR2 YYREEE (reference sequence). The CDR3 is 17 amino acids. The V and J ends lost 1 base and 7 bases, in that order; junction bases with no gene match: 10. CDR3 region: CASSLRPTSGSENEQFF. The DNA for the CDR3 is TGTGCCAGCAGCTTGAGACCTACTAGCGGGAGTGAAAATGAGCAGTTCTTC.

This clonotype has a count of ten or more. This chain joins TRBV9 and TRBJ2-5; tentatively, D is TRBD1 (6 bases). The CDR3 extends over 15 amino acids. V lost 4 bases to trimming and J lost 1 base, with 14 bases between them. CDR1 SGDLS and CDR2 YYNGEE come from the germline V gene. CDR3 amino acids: CASSLSQGPQETQYF. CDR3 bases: TGTGCCAGCAGCCTATCACAGGGACCCCAAGAGACCCAGTACTTC.

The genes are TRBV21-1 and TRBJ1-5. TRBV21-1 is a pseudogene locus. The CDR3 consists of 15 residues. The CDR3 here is CASSKFLWVNQPQHF. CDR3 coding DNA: TGTGCCAGCAGCAAATTCCTATGGGTGAATCAGCCCCAGCATTTT.

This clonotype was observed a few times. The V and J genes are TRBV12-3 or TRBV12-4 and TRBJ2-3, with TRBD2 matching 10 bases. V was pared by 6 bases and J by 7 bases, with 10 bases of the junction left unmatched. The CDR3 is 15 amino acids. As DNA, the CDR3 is TGTGCCAGCAGCGCGAGGACTAGCGGAACCCATACGCAGTATTTT. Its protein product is CASSARTSGTHTQYF.

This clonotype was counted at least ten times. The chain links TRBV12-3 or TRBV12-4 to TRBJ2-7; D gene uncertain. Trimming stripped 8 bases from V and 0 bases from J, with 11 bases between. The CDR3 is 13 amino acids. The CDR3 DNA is TGTGCCAGCTTTAACACGGGCTCCTACGAGCAGTACTTC. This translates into CASFNTGSYEQYF.

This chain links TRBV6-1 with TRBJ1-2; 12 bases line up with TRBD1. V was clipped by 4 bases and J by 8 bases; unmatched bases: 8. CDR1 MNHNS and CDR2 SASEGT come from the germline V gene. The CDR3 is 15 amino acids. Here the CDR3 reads CASSGLGQGARGYTF. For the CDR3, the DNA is TGTGCCAGCAGTGGCTTGGGACAGGGGGCGCGAGGCTACACCTTC.

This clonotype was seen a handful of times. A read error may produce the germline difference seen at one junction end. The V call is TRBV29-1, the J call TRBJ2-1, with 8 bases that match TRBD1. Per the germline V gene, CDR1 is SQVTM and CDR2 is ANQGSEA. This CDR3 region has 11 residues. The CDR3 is CSVVVRGQGIF. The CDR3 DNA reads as TGCAGCGTTGTGGTCCGAGGACAGGGCATCTTC.

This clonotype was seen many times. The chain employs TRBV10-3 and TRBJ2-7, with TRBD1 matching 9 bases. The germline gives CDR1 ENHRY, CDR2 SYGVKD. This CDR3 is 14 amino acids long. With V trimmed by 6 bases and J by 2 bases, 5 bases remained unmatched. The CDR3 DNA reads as TGTGCCATCAGCCCCGGGACAGGGACCTACGAGCAGTACTTC. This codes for CAISPGTGTYEQYF.

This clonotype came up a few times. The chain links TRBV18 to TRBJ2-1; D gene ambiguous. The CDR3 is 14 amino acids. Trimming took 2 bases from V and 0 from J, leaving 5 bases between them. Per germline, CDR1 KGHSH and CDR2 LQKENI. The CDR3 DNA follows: TGTGCCAGCTCACCAGAGGTCTCCTACAATGAGCAGTTCTTC. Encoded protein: CASSPEVSYNEQFF. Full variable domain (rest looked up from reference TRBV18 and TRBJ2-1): NAGVMQNPRHLVRRRGQEARLRCSPMKGHSHVYWYRQLPEEGLKFMVYLQKENIIDESGMPKERFSAEFPKEGPSILRIQQVVRGDSAAYFCASSPEVSYNEQFFGPGTRLTVL.

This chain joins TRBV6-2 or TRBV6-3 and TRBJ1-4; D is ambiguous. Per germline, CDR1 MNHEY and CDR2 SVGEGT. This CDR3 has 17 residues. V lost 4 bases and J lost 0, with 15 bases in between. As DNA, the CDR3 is TGTGCCAGCAGTTCCCTAACCGACGGACCAACTAATGAAAAACTGTTTTTT. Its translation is CASSSLTDGPTNEKLFF.

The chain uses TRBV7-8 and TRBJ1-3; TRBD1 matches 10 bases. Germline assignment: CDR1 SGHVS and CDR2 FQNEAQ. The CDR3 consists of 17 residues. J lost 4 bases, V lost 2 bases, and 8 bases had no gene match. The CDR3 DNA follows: TGTGCCAGCAGCTTAAATCCGGGACAGGGGAGAGGAAACACCATATATTTT. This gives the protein CASSLNPGQGRGNTIYF.

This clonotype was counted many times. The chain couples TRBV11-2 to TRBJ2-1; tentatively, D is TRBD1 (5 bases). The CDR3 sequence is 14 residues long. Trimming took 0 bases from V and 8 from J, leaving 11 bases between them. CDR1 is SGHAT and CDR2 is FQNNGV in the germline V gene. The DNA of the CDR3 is TGTGCCAGCAGCTTAGACCCACAGGTACATGAGCAGTTCTTC. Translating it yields CASSLDPQVHEQFF.

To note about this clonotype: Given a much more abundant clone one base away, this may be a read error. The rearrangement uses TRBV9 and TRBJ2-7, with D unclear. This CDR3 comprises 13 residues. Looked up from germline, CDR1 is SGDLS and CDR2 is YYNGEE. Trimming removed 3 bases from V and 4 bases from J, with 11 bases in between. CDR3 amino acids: CASSGAHGYEQYF. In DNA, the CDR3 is TGTGCCAGCAGCGGGGCCCATGGGTACGAGCAGTACTTC.

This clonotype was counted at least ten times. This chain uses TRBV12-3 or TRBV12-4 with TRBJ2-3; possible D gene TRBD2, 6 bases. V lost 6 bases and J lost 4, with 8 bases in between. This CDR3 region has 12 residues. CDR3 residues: CASRGLPDTQYF. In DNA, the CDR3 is TGTGCCAGCAGGGGACTGCCAGATACGCAGTATTTT.

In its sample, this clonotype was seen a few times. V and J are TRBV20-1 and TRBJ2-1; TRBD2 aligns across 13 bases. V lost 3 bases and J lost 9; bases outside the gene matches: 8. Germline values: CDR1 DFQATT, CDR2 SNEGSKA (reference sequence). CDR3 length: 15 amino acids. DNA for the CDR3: TGCAGTGCTAGTAGCCCCGGGACTAGCGGGATTGAGCAGTTCTTC. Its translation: CSASSPGTSGIEQFF.

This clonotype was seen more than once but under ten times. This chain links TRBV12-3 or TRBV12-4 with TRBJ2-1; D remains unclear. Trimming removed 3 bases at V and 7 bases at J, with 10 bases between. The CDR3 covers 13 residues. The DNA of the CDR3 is TGTGCCAGCAGTTTTAGGTCCCAGAATGAGCAGTTCTTC. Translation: CASSFRSQNEQFF.

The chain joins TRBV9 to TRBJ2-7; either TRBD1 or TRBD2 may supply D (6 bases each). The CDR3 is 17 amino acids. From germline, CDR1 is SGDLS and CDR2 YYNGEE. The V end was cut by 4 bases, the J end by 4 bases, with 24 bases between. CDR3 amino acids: CASSPAEGDWRSYEQYF. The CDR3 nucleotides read TGTGCCAGCAGCCCCGCGGAGGGGGACTGGCGGTCTTACGAGCAGTACTTC.

CDR3 in amino acids: CAWSVSDVGQYF. CDR3 nucleotides: TGTGCCTGGAGTGTTTCAGACGTCGGGCAGTACTTC. The chain uses TRBV30 and TRBJ2-7; D remains ambiguous. Trimming stripped 0 bases from V and 9 bases from J, with 12 bases between. Looked up from germline, CDR1 is GTSNPN and CDR2 is SVGIG (reference sequence). CDR3 length: 12 amino acids.

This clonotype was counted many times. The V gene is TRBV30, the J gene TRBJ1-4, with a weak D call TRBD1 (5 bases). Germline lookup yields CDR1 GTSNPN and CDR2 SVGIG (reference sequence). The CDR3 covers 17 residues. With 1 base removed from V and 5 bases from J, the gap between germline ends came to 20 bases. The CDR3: CAWSAVRSGRPNEKLFF. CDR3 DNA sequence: TGTGCCTGGAGTGCGGTGAGATCGGGACGGCCGAATGAAAAACTGTTTTTT.

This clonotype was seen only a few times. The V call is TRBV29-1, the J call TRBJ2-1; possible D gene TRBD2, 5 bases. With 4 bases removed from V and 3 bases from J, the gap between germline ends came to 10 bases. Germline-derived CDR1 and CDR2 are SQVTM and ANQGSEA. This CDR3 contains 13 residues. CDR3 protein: CSVGGQSYNEQFF. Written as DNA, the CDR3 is TGCAGCGTTGGCGGGCAAAGCTACAATGAGCAGTTCTTC.

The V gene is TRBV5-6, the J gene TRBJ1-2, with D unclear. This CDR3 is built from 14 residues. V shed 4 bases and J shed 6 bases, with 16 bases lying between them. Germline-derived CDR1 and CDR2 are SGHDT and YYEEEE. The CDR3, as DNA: TGTGCCAGCAGCCATGGACCCTCGACGGATGGCTACACCTTC. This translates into CASSHGPSTDGYTF.

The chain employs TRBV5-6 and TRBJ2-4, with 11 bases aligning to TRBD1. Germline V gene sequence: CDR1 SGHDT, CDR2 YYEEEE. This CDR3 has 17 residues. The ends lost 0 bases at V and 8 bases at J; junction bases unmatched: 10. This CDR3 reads CASSLDTGTGGFDIQYF. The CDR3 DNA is TGTGCCAGCAGCTTGGATACCGGGACAGGGGGTTTTGACATTCAGTACTTC.